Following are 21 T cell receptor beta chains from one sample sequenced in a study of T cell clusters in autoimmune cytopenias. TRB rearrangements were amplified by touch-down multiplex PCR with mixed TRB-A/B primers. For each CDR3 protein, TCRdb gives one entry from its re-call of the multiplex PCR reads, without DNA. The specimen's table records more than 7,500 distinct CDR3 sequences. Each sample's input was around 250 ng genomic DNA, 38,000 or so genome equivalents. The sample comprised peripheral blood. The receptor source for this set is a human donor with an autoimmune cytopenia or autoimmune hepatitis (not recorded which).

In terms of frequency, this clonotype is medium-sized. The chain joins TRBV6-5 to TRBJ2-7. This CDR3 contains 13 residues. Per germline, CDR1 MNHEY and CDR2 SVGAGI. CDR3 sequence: CASRGEKVYEQYF.

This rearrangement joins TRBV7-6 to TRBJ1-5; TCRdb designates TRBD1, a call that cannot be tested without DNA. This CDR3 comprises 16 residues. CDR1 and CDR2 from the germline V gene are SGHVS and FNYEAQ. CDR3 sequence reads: CASSLDARGRVQPQHF.

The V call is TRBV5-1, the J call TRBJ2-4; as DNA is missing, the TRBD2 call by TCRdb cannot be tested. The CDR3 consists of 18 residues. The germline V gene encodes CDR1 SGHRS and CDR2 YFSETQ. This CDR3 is CASSSTTGTSGSFNIQYF.

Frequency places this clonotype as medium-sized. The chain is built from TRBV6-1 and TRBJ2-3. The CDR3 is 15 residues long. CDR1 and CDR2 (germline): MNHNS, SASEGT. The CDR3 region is CASIFSASYTDTQYF.

Here the CDR3 reads CASSYSQGIYGYTF. The rearrangement links TRBV6-2 or TRBV6-3 to TRBJ1-2; TCRdb selects TRBD1, and the lack of DNA leaves this call unchecked. Germline CDR1 reads MNHEY; CDR2 reads SVGEGT. CDR3 length equals 14 residues.

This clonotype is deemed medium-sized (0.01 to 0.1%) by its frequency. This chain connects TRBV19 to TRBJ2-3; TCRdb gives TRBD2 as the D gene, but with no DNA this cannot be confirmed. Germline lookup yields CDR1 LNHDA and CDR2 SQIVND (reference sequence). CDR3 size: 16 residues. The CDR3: CASSILSGGSTDTQYF.

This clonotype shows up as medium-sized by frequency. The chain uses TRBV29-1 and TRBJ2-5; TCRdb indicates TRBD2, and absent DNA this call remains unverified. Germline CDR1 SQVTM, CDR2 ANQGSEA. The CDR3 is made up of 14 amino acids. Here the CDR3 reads CSVLIAGIQETQYF.

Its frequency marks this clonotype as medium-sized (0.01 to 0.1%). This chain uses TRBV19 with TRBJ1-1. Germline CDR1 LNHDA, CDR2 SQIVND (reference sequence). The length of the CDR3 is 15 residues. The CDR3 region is CASLKHSTGNTEAFF.

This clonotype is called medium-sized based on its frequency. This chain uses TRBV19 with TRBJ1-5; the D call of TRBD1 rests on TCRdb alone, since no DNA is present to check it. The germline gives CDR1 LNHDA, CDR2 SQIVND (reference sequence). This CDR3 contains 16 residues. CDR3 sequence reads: CASSTKQGKDNQPQHF.

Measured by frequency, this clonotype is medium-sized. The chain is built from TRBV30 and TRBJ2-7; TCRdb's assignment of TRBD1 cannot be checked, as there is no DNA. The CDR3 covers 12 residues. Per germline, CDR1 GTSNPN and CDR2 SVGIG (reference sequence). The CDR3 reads CAWARGRYEQYF.

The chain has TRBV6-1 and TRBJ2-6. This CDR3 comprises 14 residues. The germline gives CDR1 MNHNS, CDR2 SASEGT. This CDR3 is CASSPSRGANVLTF.

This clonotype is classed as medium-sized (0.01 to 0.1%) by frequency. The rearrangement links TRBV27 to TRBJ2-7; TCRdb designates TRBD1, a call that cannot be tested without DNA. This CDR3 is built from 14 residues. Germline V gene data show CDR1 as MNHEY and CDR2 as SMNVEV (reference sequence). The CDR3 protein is CASSPRQGYYEQYF.

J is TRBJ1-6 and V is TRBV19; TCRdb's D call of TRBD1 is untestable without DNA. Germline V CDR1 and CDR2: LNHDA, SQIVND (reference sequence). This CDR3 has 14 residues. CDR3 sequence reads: CASSSTGANSPLHF.

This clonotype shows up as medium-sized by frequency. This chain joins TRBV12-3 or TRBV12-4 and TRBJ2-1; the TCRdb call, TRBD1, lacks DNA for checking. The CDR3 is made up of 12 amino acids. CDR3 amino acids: CASSALRRPEFF.

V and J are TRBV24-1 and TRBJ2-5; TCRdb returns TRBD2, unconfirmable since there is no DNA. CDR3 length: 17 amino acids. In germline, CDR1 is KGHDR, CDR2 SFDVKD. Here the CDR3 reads CATSDPRLAGAQETQYF.

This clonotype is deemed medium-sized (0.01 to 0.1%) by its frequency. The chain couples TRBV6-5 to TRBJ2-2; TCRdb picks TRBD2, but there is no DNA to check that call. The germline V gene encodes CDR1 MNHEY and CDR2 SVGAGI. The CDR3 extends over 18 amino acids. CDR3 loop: CASSNSRTSATNTGELFF.

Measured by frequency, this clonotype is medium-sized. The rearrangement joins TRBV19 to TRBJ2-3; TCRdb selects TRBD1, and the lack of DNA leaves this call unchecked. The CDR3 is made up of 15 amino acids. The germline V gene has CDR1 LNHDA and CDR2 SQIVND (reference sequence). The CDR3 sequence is CASSARDRVTDTQYF. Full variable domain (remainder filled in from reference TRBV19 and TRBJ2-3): DGGITQSPKYLFRKEGQNVTLSCEQNLNHDAMYWYRQDPGQGLRLIYYSQIVNDFQKGDIAEGYSVSREKKESFPLTVTSAQKNPTAFYLCASSARDRVTDTQYFGPGTRLTVL.

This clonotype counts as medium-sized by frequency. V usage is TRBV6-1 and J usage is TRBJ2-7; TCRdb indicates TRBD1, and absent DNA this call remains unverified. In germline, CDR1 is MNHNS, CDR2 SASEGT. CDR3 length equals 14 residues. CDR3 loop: CASLDRPSSYEQYF.

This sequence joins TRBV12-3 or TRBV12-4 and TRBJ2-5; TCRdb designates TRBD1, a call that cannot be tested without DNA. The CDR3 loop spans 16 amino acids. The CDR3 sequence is CASSRARGTAQETQYF.

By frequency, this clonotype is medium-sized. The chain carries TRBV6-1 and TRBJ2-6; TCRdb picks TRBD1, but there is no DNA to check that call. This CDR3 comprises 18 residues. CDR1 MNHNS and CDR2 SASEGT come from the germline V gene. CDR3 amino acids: CASTPRQGSFSGANVLTF.

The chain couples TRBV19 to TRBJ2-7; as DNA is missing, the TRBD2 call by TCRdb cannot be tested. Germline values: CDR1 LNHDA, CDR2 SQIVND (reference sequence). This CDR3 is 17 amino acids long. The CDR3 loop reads CASSIAGSRGKTGEQYF.